The clone carrying this T cell receptor beta chain appeared once. Trimming cost V 5 bases and J 6 bases, with 12 bases left between them. The CDR3 length is 13 residues. CDR1 and CDR2 from the germline V gene are SGHTA and FQGTGA. Repertoires were generated with immunoSEQ multiplex PCR, while TCRdb's copy carries only in-frame clones and drops some. The sample lists about 250,000 clones; about nine tenths were seen once. The sample is drawn from a study of blood T cell repertoires in COVID-19. Study at large: From the United States, Italy and Spain came samples of acute and convalescent COVID-19. Nucleic acid was either cDNA or gDNA, and it came from T cells, B-cell-depleted T cells, or PBMCs.

Enrollees, 18 to 89 years old, lived in approximately 24 US areas. Cohort allocation depended upon clinical history that participants reported. The source material was PBMCs or T cells enriched from blood (not recorded which). The genes are TRBV7-3 and TRBJ2-3; no firm D call. The clonotype comes from a man between 18 and 35 years old who had recovered from COVID-19. The CDR3 DNA follows: TGTGCCAGCAGCCCCCTCGTTTCGGATACGCAGTATTTT. It specifies CASSPLVSDTQYF.